The TCR beta chain under discussion was sequenced for a study of T-cell reconstitution after alpha-beta-depleted transplantation in children. Findings of the study overall: Some patients owed their high day-60 TCRbeta diversity to surviving recipient T cells and thymic progenitors. Once a year had passed after transplant, T-cell counts and diversity came mostly from newly produced T cells. Expanded graft clones, several hundred of them, were reportedly the source of alpha-beta T cells about two months after transplant.

In regard to this clonotype: Its antigen remains unidentified.

Per germline, CDR1 ENHRY and CDR2 SYGVKD. This CDR3 region has 14 residues. The germline V and J ends were trimmed by 6 bases and 1 base, with 13 bases remaining between them. Preparation of the TCRbeta library used unique molecular identifiers. TCRdb reprocessed the PCR reads with MiXCR, giving one entry per CDR3 protein. The sample comprises about 60,000 distinct CDR3 sequences, 44% of which are singletons, and under 98% rests with the top ten. The sequenced sample was PBMCs, mostly from graft donor cells, obtained 360 days after TCRalphabeta/CD19-depleted stem cell transplant. The genes are TRBV10-3 and TRBJ2-7, with a possible D match to TRBD1 (5 bases). The clonotype was recovered from a male patient younger than 18 who had a stem cell transplant for acute lymphoblastic leukemia, so the T cells may come from the graft donor. DNA of the CDR3: TGTGCCATCAGCCCGGGCAGGGCTTCCTACGAGCAGTACTTC. Translating it yields CAISPGRASYEQYF.